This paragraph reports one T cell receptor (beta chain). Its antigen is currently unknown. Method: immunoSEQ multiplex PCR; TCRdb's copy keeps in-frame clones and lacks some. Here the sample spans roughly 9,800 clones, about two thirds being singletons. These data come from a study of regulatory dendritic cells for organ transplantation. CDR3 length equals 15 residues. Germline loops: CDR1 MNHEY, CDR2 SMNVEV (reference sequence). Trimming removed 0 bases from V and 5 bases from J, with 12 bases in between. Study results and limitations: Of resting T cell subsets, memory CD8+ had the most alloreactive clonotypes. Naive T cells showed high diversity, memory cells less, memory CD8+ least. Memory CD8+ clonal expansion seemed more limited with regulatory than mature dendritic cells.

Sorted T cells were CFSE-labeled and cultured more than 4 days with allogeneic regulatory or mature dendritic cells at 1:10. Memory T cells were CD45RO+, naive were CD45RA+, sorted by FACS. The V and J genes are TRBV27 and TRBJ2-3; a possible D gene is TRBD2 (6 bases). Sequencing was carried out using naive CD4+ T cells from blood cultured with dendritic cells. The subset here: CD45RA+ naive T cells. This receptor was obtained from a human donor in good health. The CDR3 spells CASSLSPPGVDTQYF. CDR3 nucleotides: TGTGCCAGCAGTTTATCGCCCCCGGGGGTAGATACGCAGTATTTT.